One sample yielded the 31 T cell receptor beta chains listed below, sequenced in a study of OX40 agonist ivuxolimab in advanced cancers. Assay: immunoSEQ multiplex PCR; the TCRdb copy retains only in-frame clones and omits some. The sample carries about 6,000 clones, 75% to 85% recorded once. The specimen was CD4+ or CD8+ T cells sorted from blood, collected in a trial of the OX40 agonist ivuxolimab. The receptors stem from an adult with an advanced solid tumor such as melanoma, head and neck, liver or kidney cancer.

This clone came up once. The genes are TRBV13 and TRBJ2-5; no clear D gene. The CDR3 length is 13 residues. The ends were cut back, 3 bases at V and 5 bases at J, with 10 bases in the middle. The germline gives CDR1 PRHDT, CDR2 FYEKMQ (reference sequence). DNA of the CDR3: TGTGCCAGCAGCTTTGGGGTCCTGGAGACCCAGTACTTC. Residues: CASSFGVLETQYF.

This chain links TRBV27 with TRBJ2-7; perhaps TRBD1 as D (5 bases). The V gene lost 5 bases and the J gene lost 3 bases, with 14 bases spanning the gap. The CDR3 consists of 14 residues. Germline V gene sequence: CDR1 MNHEY, CDR2 SMNVEV (reference sequence). The CDR3: CASSLFQGHYEQYF. CDR3 sequence (DNA): TGTGCCAGCAGTCTTTTTCAGGGCCACTACGAGCAGTACTTC.

The chain couples TRBV7-6 to TRBJ2-5; D is unclear. The CDR3 totals 15 residues. The V and J ends lost 5 bases and 1 base respectively, with 14 bases between them. Germline-derived CDR1 and CDR2 are SGHVS and FNYEAQ. This CDR3 reads CASSTPQWSQETQYF. The CDR3 region has the DNA TGTGCCAGCAGCACTCCTCAATGGTCCCAAGAGACCCAGTACTTC.

The rearrangement joins TRBV7-9 to TRBJ1-4; 8 nucleotides agree with TRBD1. CDR1 is SEHNR and CDR2 is FQNEAQ in the germline V gene (reference sequence). The CDR3 loop spans 15 amino acids. V shed 5 bases, J shed 4 bases, and the junction held 6 bases outside the gene matches. CDR3 sequence reads: CASSLYDRGNEKLFF. The CDR3 bases are TGTGCCAGCAGCCTCTACGACAGGGGTAATGAAAAACTGTTTTTT.

The chain employs TRBV11-2 and TRBJ2-7; D is unresolved. There are 16 residues in the CDR3. Looked up from germline, CDR1 is SGHAT and CDR2 is FQNNGV. V was pared by 0 bases and J by 1 base, with 13 bases between. CDR3 DNA: TGTGCCAGCAGCTTAGATCGGAGCGCCGGGTCCTACGAGCAGTACTTC. Translation gives CASSLDRSAGSYEQYF.

The chain recombines TRBV10-3 with TRBJ1-2, with D perhaps matching TRBD1 (6 bases). Deletions cut 6 bases from V and 3 bases from J, with 20 bases between. Looked up from germline, CDR1 is ENHRY and CDR2 is SYGVKD. There are 16 residues in the CDR3. The CDR3: CAIREDSGEVDYGYTF. The CDR3, as DNA: TGTGCCATCAGAGAGGACAGTGGGGAGGTGGACTATGGCTACACCTTC.

The genes are TRBV6-1 and TRBJ2-4; D is undetermined. The germline V gene has CDR1 MNHNS and CDR2 SASEGT. V shed 6 bases and J shed 0 bases, with 12 bases lying between them. The CDR3 is 15 amino acids. Written as DNA, the CDR3 is TGTGCCAGCAGCTCGATGACTCTAGCCAAAAACATTCAGTACTTC. This translates into CASSSMTLAKNIQYF.

J is TRBJ1-2 and V is TRBV5-5; a possible D gene is TRBD1 (5 bases). Trimming removed 4 bases from V and 1 base from J, with 11 bases in between. The CDR3 extends over 14 amino acids. The germline CDR1 and CDR2 sequences are SGHKS and YYEKEE (reference sequence). The CDR3 reads CASSLDNLNYGYTF. The DNA for the CDR3 is TGTGCCAGCAGCCTGGACAATCTTAACTATGGCTACACCTTC. Combining the CDR3 with reference TRBV5-5 and TRBJ1-2 gives the whole variable domain DAGVTQSPTHLIKTRGQQVTLRCSPISGHKSVSWYQQVLGQGPQFIFQYYEKEERGRGNFPDRFSARQFPNYSSELNVNALLLGDSALYLCASSLDNLNYGYTFGSGTRLTVV.

The genes are TRBV6-5 and TRBJ2-3; D could derive from TRBD1 or TRBD2 (5 bases each). Germline V gives CDR1 MNHEY, CDR2 SVGAGI. The CDR3 runs 11 residues. The V end lost 10 bases, the J end lost 4 bases, and 9 bases lay between the germline ends. Written as DNA, the CDR3 is TGTGCCATCGAGGGGTCAGATACGCAGTATTTT. It yields the protein CAIEGSDTQYF.

This clone was counted only a few times. The CDR3 DNA reads as TGTGCCAGCAGTTTCGGACAGGGGAAAGGCTACACCTTC. Encoded protein: CASSFGQGKGYTF. The chain employs TRBV6-5 and TRBJ1-2; the match to TRBD1 covers 9 bases. The CDR3 loop spans 13 amino acids. Germline V gene lookup returns CDR1 MNHEY and CDR2 SVGAGI. Trimming took 4 bases from V and 8 from J; bases not matched to a gene: 5.

The chain carries TRBV9 and TRBJ1-2; D is undetermined. The CDR3 consists of 15 residues. V was trimmed by 0 bases and J by 6 bases, leaving 15 bases between them. Germline lookup yields CDR1 SGDLS and CDR2 YYNGEE. For the CDR3, the DNA is TGTGCCAGCAGCGTAGTAAAGTCGGGCGGTGATGGCTACACCTTC. This translates into CASSVVKSGGDGYTF.

The gene calls are TRBV2 and TRBJ2-5; D perhaps matches TRBD1 (5 bases). The germline V gene has CDR1 SNHLY and CDR2 FYNNEI. The CDR3 covers 13 residues. V was pared by 6 bases and J by 4 bases, with 12 bases between. The CDR3 spells CASRKVGAETQYF. The CDR3 coding sequence is TGTGCCAGCAGGAAAGTTGGGGCAGAGACCCAGTACTTC.

The rearrangement links TRBV4-1 to TRBJ1-5; unclear D gene. Germline values: CDR1 MGHRA, CDR2 YSYEKL. Trimming took off 1 base at V and 4 bases at J, with 5 bases between the two ends. The CDR3 runs 13 residues. The DNA for the CDR3 is TGCGCCAGCAGCCAAGGTCCTAATCAGCCCCAGCATTTT. It yields the protein CASSQGPNQPQHF.

The rearrangement joins TRBV4-3 to TRBJ2-1, with unresolved D. The CDR3 spans 15 residues. CDR1 is LGHNA and CDR2 is YSLEER in the germline V gene. V was clipped by 1 base and J by 8 bases, with 15 bases between them. Written as DNA, the CDR3 is TGCGCCAGCAGCCAAGTGACGACCACCCGGGATGAGCAGTTCTTC. Its protein product is CASSQVTTTRDEQFF.

This sequence joins TRBV5-4 and TRBJ1-2; 8 bases are shared with TRBD1. V trimming: 4 bases; J trimming: 4 bases; junction bases outside the gene matches: 6. This CDR3 spans 14 amino acids. Per germline, CDR1 SGHNT and CDR2 YYREEE (reference sequence). Here the CDR3 DNA reads TGTGCCAGCAGCCCAGGGGGCACCCCCTATGGCTACACCTTC. Protein sequence: CASSPGGTPYGYTF. Full variable domain (outside the CDR3, taken from reference TRBV5-4 and TRBJ1-2): ETGVTQSPTHLIKTRGQQVTLRCSSQSGHNTVSWYQQALGQGPQFIFQYYREEENGRGNFPPRFSGLQFPNYSSELNVNALELDDSALYLCASSPGGTPYGYTFGSGTRLTVV.

In this sample, this clone turned up a few times. J is TRBJ1-6 and V is TRBV6-5; 10 nucleotides line up with TRBD1. Germline-derived CDR1 and CDR2 are MNHEY and SVGAGI. The CDR3 contains 14 residues. Trimming removed 6 bases from V and 11 bases from J; junction bases left unmatched: 7. The CDR3, as DNA: TGTGCCAGCAGCTGGGGACAGGGGTTAGCACCCCTCCACTTT. It specifies CASSWGQGLAPLHF.

This clone is classed as medium-sized. The chain joins TRBV9 to TRBJ2-3; TRBD1 agrees at 9 bases. The trim removed 4 bases at V and 0 bases at J, leaving 6 bases unmatched. CDR1 and CDR2 from the germline V gene are SGDLS and YYNGEE. This CDR3 has 16 residues. The DNA for the CDR3 is TGTGCCAGCAGCACCTTGACAGGGGGTAGCACAGATACGCAGTATTTT. Its translation: CASSTLTGGSTDTQYF.

About this clone itself: The junction shows a germline mismatch at one end, possibly a read error. The rearrangement links TRBV4-1 to TRBJ2-7, with D tentatively TRBD2 (6 bases). The CDR3 has 13 residues. Germline-derived CDR1 and CDR2 are MGHRA and YSYEKL. The CDR3 loop is CASSQRDWLEQYF. In DNA, the CDR3 is TGTGCCAGCAGCCAAAGGGACTGGCTTGAGCAGTACTTC.

The chain joins TRBV7-9 to TRBJ2-1; D remains unclear. The germline CDR1 and CDR2 sequences are SEHNR and FQNEAQ (reference sequence). V gave up 5 bases and J gave up 8 bases, with 10 bases separating them. This CDR3 spans 12 amino acids. CDR3 sequence reads: CASSLRSDEQFF. In DNA, the CDR3 is TGTGCCAGCAGCCTGCGCAGCGATGAGCAGTTCTTC.

This chain joins TRBV4-1 and TRBJ1-3; possibly TRBD1 for D (5 bases). V lost 0 bases, J lost 1 base, and 13 bases lay in between. CDR1 and CDR2 from the germline V gene are MGHRA and YSYEKL. The CDR3 totals 17 residues. The CDR3 is CASSQDPGLFSGNTIYF. The CDR3, as DNA: TGCGCCAGCAGCCAAGACCCAGGGTTATTTTCTGGAAACACCATATATTTT.

This clone has just a few counts. The genes are TRBV10-1 and TRBJ1-1, with D uncertain. The CDR3 totals 14 residues. V shed 3 bases and J shed 4 bases, with 12 bases lying between them. Germline V gene sequence: CDR1 WNHNN, CDR2 SYGVQD (reference sequence). CDR3 in amino acids: CASSEEVEGTEAFF. The DNA for the CDR3 is TGCGCCAGCAGTGAAGAAGTAGAGGGCACTGAAGCTTTCTTT.

The table lists this clone with a count of one. The chain has TRBV6-1 and TRBJ2-7, with D possibly matching TRBD2 (5 bases). Trimming shortened V by 3 bases and J by 1 base, and 7 bases separated the two germline ends. Germline values: CDR1 MNHNS, CDR2 SASEGT. The CDR3 is made up of 13 amino acids. The CDR3 protein is CASSDRGSYEQYF. The CDR3 DNA is TGTGCCAGCAGTGATCGGGGTTCCTACGAGCAGTACTTC.

The rearrangement joins TRBV7-4 to TRBJ1-3; 7 nucleotides match TRBD1. Germline V gives CDR1 SGHVT, CDR2 SQSDAQ. The CDR3 spans 15 residues. V gave up 5 bases and J gave up 0 bases; unmatched junction bases: 4. The CDR3 DNA follows: TGTGCCAGCAGCAACGGGACAGCCTCTGGAAACACCATATATTTT. Its protein is CASSNGTASGNTIYF.

With regard to this clone: Other nucleotide sequences from this sample produce the same CDR3. J is TRBJ1-3 and V is TRBV6-6; D is ambiguous. V lost 6 bases and J lost 5, with 8 bases in between. The CDR3 length is 12 residues. In germline, CDR1 is MNHNY, CDR2 SVGAGI (reference sequence). The chain's CDR3 is CASSRPRNTIYF. CDR3 in DNA: TGTGCCAGCAGCCGACCAAGAAACACCATATATTTT.

This chain uses TRBV11-2 with TRBJ2-7; no firm D call. V lost 1 base, J lost 2 bases, and 21 bases lay in between. The germline gives CDR1 SGHAT, CDR2 FQNNGV. The CDR3 has 18 amino acids. CDR3 nucleotides: TGTGCCAGCAGCTTAGGGGAAGGGTACACACCCAGCCCCTACGAGCAGTACTTC. Its translation is CASSLGEGYTPSPYEQYF.

This sequence joins TRBV4-1 and TRBJ2-7; no firm D call. Germline V lookup: CDR1 MGHRA, CDR2 YSYEKL. The CDR3 loop spans 16 amino acids. The ends were cut back, 1 base at V and 0 bases at J, with 13 bases in the middle. Here the CDR3 reads CASSQVWPSNSYEQYF. CDR3 DNA: TGCGCCAGCAGCCAAGTTTGGCCGTCAAACTCCTACGAGCAGTACTTC.

The chain couples TRBV5-4 to TRBJ2-5; 7 positions agree with TRBD2. V shed 0 bases, J shed 5 bases, and the junction held 13 bases outside the gene matches. The CDR3 runs to 17 residues. CDR1 and CDR2 (germline): SGHNT, YYREEE (reference sequence). DNA for the CDR3: TGTGCCAGCAGCTTGGCGAGTGGGAGGGCCCCCCCCGAGACCCAGTACTTC. Translation gives CASSLASGRAPPETQYF.

This chain connects TRBV2 to TRBJ1-2; tentative D call: TRBD1 (5 bases). Trimming removed 9 bases from V and 0 bases from J, with 11 bases in between. Per the germline V gene, CDR1 is SNHLY and CDR2 is FYNNEI. The CDR3 totals 13 residues. This CDR3 reads CARTTAPNYGYTF. CDR3 in DNA: TGTGCCAGGACGACAGCGCCTAACTATGGCTACACCTTC.

This clone appeared once. The CDR3 DNA follows: TGTGCCAGCAGACTCCACAACCGGGACAGGTACACAGATACGCAGTATTTT. Translated, it gives CASRLHNRDRYTDTQYF. The chain has TRBV2 and TRBJ2-3; 8 positions match TRBD1. Germline V gives CDR1 SNHLY, CDR2 FYNNEI. CDR3 length: 17 amino acids. V lost 6 bases to trimming and J lost 2 bases; unmatched junction nucleotides: 13.

The chain couples TRBV6-1 to TRBJ1-3; D remains ambiguous. The CDR3 length is 18 residues. V lost 1 base, J lost 0 bases, and 16 bases lay in between. In germline, CDR1 is MNHNS, CDR2 SASEGT. The DNA for the CDR3 is TGTGCCAGCAGTGAAGTCTTAATGGATCTCCGCTCTGGAAACACCATATATTTT. Translating gives CASSEVLMDLRSGNTIYF.

The chain is built from TRBV7-9 and TRBJ1-2; the D is unclear. This CDR3 region has 16 residues. The germline V and J ends were trimmed by 0 bases and 0 bases, with 11 bases remaining between them. CDR1 SEHNR and CDR2 FQNEAQ come from the germline V gene (reference sequence). The CDR3 is CASSLAVSVANYGYTF. In DNA, the CDR3 is TGTGCCAGCAGCTTAGCGGTGTCGGTAGCTAACTATGGCTACACCTTC.